These T cell receptor beta chains were read from a single sample in a study of blood T cell repertoires in COVID-19. Produced via immunoSEQ multiplex PCR; TCRdb's table is partial and in-frame only. The sample lists some 190,000 clones, roughly three quarters occurring once. Sequencing was performed on peripheral blood. The receptor source for this set is a woman between 50 and 59 years old with active or convalescent COVID-19. Each CDR3 is given with its conserved first and last residue. The D gene is left open where the match is weak. Some rows mark clone size as missing; the rest say once, few, many or name a class of expanded clone.

clone size: -; J gene: TRBJ2-7; V gene: TRBV29-1; D gene: -; CDR3 protein: CSVPWAGEQYF; CDR3 DNA: TGCAGCGTCCCGTGGGCTGGCGAGCAGTACTTC
clone size: -; J gene: TRBJ2-3; V gene: TRBV27; D gene: -; CDR3 protein: CASSLFGPSGYTQYF; CDR3 DNA: TGTGCCAGCAGTTTATTTGGGCCCTCCGGATATACGCAGTATTTT
clone size: -; J gene: TRBJ1-6; V gene: TRBV30; D gene: TRBD1; CDR3 protein: CAWTTGTAYSPLHF; CDR3 DNA: TGTGCCTGGACCACCGGGACAGCATATTCACCCCTCCACTTT
clone size: -; J gene: TRBJ1-4; V gene: TRBV4-2; D gene: TRBD1; CDR3 protein: CASSKEGQGKPNEKLFF; CDR3 DNA: TGTGCCAGCAGCAAAGAGGGACAGGGGAAGCCTAATGAAAAACTGTTTTTT
clone size: -; J gene: TRBJ1-4; V gene: TRBV19; D gene: -; CDR3 protein: CASSADRATNEKLFF; CDR3 DNA: TGTGCCAGTAGTGCAGACAGAGCAACTAATGAAAAACTGTTTTTT
clone size: -; J gene: TRBJ2-1; V gene: TRBV6-2/TRBV6-3; D gene: TRBD2; CDR3 protein: CASSRSGTSAYNEQFF; CDR3 DNA: TGTGCCAGCAGTCGCTCCGGGACTAGCGCCTACAATGAGCAGTTCTTC
clone size: -; J gene: TRBJ2-7; V gene: TRBV6-5; D gene: TRBD1; CDR3 protein: CASNREGTGGDEQYF; CDR3 DNA: TGTGCCAGCAACCGGGAAGGGACAGGGGGCGACGAGCAGTACTTC
clone size: -; J gene: TRBJ1-2; V gene: TRBV29-1; D gene: TRBD1; CDR3 protein: CSVAETGDYGYTF; CDR3 DNA: TGCAGCGTTGCTGAGACAGGGGACTATGGCTACACCTTC
clone size: once; J gene: TRBJ1-3; V gene: TRBV28; D gene: -; CDR3 protein: CASRAGGGAYSGNTIYF; CDR3 DNA: TGTGCCAGCAGGGCCGGAGGGGGGGCCTACTCTGGAAACACCATATATTTT
clone size: -; J gene: TRBJ1-4; V gene: TRBV7-9; D gene: -; CDR3 protein: CASRNTATNEKLFF; CDR3 DNA: TGTGCCAGCAGAAACACCGCAACTAATGAAAAACTGTTTTTT
clone size: once; J gene: TRBJ2-1; V gene: TRBV2; D gene: TRBD2; CDR3 protein: CASTKTSGTNNEQFF; CDR3 DNA: TGTGCCAGCACGAAAACTAGCGGGACAAACAATGAGCAGTTCTTC
clone size: -; J gene: TRBJ2-1; V gene: TRBV5-1; D gene: -; CDR3 protein: CASSLDSSEQFF; CDR3 DNA: TGCGCCAGCAGCTTGGACAGCTCTGAGCAGTTCTTC
clone size: -; J gene: TRBJ1-1; V gene: TRBV7-9; D gene: -; CDR3 protein: CASSLAAGVKTEAFF; CDR3 DNA: TGTGCCAGCAGCTTAGCAGCCGGGGTGAAAACTGAAGCTTTCTTT
clone size: -; J gene: TRBJ2-3; V gene: TRBV24-1; D gene: -; CDR3 protein: CATSDFGGGTDTQYF; CDR3 DNA: TGTGCCACCAGTGATTTCGGCGGGGGCACAGATACGCAGTATTTT
clone size: -; J gene: TRBJ2-3; V gene: TRBV6-2/TRBV6-3; D gene: -; CDR3 protein: CASSFRDWSTDTQYF; CDR3 DNA: TGTGCCAGCAGCTTTCGGGACTGGAGCACAGATACGCAGTATTTT